Listed here is a single T cell receptor beta chain. What it binds is unknown. Via MiXCR, TCRdb re-called the RACE reads, giving one row per CDR3 protein. The profile shows some 98,000 distinct CDR3 sequences, 10% to 12% of them singletons. This sample is drawn from a study of human T cells and chemical hapten exposure. Broader study findings: TCRs exceeding a frequency of 1 in 1000 stayed unchanged under DPC sensitization.

V gave up 6 bases and J gave up 3 bases; unmatched junction bases: 12. Germline-derived CDR1 and CDR2 are LNHDA and SQIVND (reference sequence). The CDR3 has 17 amino acids. Noted time point: pre-sensitization, week 0. Treatment specified: therapeutic diphenylcyclopropenone sensitization with weekly scalp DPC. Sequenced material: whole blood, taken in connection with sensitization to the hapten diphenylcyclopropenone (DPC). The chain employs TRBV19 and TRBJ2-1; 9 positions match TRBD2. The source is a woman aged 60-70 years with alopecia areata. Some clones in this sample may be carry-over from other donors' samples. CDR3 DNA: TGTGCCAGTAGCCCACTAGCGGGCGTACAACTCTACAATGAGCAGTTCTTC. Its protein product is CASSPLAGVQLYNEQFF.